This T cell receptor (beta chain) was documented in a study of blood T cell repertoires in COVID-19. Looking at the study overall: Samples came from the United States, Italy and Spain, spanning acute and convalescent COVID-19. Sources were T cells, B-cell-depleted T cells, or PBMCs; the material itself was cDNA or gDNA.

Trimming removed 0 bases from V and 7 bases from J, with 11 bases in between. Germline CDR1 reads SGDLS; CDR2 reads YYNGEE. The CDR3 is 13 amino acids. Original handling: Estimation of nucleated cell counts was performed using reference gene primer amplification. Profiling relied on immunoSEQ multiplex PCR, and the TCRdb table lists in-frame clones only, not all of them. From that table come the V and J calls and clone size; the DNA was used to work out D and trimming. The sample consists of under 400,000 clones, 80% to 90% of them appearing once. Seattle patients were enrolled while actively infected and followed longitudinally.

Sequencing input: peripheral blood. The rearrangement joins TRBV9 to TRBJ2-7; TRBD2 is a possible D gene (5 bases). The clonotype originates from a woman in her thirties with COVID-19, enrolled during active disease. The CDR3, as DNA: TGTGCCAGCAGCGTAGGCGAGGGTTTAGAGCAGTACTTC. Encoded protein: CASSVGEGLEQYF.